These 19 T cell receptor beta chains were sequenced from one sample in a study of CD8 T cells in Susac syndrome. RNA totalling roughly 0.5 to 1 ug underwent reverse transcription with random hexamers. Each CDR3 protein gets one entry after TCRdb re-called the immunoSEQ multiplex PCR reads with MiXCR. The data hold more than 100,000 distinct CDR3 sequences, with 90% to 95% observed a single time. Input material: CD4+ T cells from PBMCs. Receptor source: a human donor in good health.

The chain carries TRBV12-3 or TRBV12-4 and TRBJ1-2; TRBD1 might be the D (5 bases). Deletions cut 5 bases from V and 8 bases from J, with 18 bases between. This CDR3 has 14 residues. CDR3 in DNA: TGTGCCAGCAGTCCGAGTCGACAGCCGCGAGGCTACACCTTC. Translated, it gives CASSPSRQPRGYTF.

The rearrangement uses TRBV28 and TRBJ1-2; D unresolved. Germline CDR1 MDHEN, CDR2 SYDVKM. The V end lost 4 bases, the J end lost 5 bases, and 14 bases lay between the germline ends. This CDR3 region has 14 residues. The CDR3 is CASSSTPGGYGYTF. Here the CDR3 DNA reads TGTGCCAGCAGTTCCACCCCAGGAGGTTATGGCTACACCTTC.

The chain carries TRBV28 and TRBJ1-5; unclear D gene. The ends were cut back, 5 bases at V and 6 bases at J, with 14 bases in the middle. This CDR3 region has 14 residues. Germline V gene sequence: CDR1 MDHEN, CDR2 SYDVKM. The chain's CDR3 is CASSLPVQTQPQHF. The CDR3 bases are TGTGCCAGCAGTCTCCCAGTGCAGACTCAGCCCCAGCATTTT.

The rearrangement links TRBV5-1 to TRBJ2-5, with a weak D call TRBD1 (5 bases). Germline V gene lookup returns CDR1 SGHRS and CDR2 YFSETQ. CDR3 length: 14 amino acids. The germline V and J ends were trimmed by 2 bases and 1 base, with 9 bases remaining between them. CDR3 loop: CASSLQDLQETQYF. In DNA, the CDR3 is TGCGCCAGCAGCTTACAGGACCTCCAAGAGACCCAGTACTTC.

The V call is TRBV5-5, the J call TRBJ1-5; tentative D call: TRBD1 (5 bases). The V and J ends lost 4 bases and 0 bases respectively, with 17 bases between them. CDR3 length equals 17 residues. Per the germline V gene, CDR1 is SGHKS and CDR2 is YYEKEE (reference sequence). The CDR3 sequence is CASSPLQGADSNQPQHF. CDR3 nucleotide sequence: TGTGCCAGCAGCCCCCTGCAAGGGGCGGATAGCAATCAGCCCCAGCATTTT.

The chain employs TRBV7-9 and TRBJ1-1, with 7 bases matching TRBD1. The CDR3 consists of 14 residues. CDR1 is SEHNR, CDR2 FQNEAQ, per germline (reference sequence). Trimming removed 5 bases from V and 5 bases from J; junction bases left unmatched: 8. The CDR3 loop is CASSHDRDWTEAFF. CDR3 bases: TGTGCCAGCAGCCATGACAGGGATTGGACTGAAGCTTTCTTT.

The CDR3 reads CASSGAYEQYF. DNA for the CDR3: TGCGCCAGCTCGGGGGCCTACGAGCAGTACTTC. The chain uses TRBV5-1 and TRBJ2-7, with D maybe TRBD2 (6 bases). CDR1 SGHRS and CDR2 YFSETQ come from the germline V gene. V lost 7 bases, J lost 2 bases, and 7 bases lay in between. The CDR3 runs 11 residues.

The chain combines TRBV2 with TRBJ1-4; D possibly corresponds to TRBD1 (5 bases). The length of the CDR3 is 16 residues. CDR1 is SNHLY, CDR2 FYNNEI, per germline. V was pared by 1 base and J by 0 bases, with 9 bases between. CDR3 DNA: TGTGCCAGCAGTGAAGGACAGACGTCAACTAATGAAAAACTGTTTTTT. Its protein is CASSEGQTSTNEKLFF.

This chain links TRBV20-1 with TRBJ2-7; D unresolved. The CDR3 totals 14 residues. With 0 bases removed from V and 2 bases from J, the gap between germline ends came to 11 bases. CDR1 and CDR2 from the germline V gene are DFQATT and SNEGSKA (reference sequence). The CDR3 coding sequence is TGCAGTGCTAGAGATCAAGACATGGCCTACGAGCAGTACTTC. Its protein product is CSARDQDMAYEQYF.

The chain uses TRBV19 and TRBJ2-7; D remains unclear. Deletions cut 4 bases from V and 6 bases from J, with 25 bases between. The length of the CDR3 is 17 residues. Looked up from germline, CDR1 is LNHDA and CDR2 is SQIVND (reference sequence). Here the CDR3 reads CASSTLTSGFARAEQYF. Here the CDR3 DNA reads TGTGCCAGTAGTACCCTTACGTCCGGTTTTGCCCGGGCCGAGCAGTACTTC.

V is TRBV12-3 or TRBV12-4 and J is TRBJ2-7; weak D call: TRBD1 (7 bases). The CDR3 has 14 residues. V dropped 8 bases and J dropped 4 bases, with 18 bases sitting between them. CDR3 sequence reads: CASRRAGGRYEQYF. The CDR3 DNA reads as TGTGCCAGCCGCCGGGCAGGGGGGAGGTACGAGCAGTACTTC.

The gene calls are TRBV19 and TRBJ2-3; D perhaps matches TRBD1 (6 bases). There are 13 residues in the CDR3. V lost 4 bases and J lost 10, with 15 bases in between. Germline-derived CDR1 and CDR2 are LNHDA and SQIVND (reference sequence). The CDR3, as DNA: TGTGCCAGTAGTACCAGCGGACAGAAGGCGCAGTATTTT. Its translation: CASSTSGQKAQYF.

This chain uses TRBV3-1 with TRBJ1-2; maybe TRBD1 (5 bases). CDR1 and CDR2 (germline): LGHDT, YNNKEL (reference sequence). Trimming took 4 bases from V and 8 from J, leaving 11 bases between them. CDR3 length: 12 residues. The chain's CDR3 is CASSPGASGYTF. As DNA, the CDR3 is TGTGCCAGCAGCCCCGGGGCCTCCGGCTACACCTTC.

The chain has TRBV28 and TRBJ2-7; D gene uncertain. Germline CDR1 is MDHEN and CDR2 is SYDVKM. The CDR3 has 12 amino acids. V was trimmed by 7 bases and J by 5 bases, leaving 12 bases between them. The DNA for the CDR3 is TGTGCCAGCACCTCACAGAGGAACGAGCAGTACTTC. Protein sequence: CASTSQRNEQYF.

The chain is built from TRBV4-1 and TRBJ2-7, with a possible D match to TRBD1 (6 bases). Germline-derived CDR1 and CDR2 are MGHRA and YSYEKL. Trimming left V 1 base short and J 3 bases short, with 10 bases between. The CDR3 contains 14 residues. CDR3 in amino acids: CASSQVATGYEQYF. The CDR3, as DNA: TGCGCCAGCAGCCAAGTAGCGACAGGCTACGAGCAGTACTTC.

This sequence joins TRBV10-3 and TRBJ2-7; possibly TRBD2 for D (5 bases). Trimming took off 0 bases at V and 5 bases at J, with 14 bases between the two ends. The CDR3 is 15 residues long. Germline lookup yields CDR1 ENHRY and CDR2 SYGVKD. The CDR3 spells CAISESLAPGDEQYF. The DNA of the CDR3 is TGTGCCATCAGTGAGTCTCTAGCCCCCGGCGACGAGCAGTACTTC.

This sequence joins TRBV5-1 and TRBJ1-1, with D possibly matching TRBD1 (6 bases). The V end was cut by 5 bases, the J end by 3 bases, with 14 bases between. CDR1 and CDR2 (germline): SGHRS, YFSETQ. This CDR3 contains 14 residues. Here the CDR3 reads CASREQGRYTEAFF. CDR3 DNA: TGCGCCAGCAGGGAACAGGGTCGTTACACTGAAGCTTTCTTT.

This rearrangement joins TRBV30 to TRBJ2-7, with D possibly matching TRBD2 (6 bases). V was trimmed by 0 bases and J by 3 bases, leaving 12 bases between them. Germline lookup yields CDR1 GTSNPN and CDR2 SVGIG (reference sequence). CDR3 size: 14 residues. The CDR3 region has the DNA TGTGCCTGGAGTGTCGGGGGATCAGTCTACGAGCAGTACTTC. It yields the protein CAWSVGGSVYEQYF.

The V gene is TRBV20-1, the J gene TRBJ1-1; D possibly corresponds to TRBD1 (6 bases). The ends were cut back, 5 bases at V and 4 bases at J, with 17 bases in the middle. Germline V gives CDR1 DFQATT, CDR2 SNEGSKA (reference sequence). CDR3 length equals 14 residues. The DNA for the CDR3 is TGCAGTGCTGAGGGGGTTGGGGTCCGCACTGAAGCTTTCTTT. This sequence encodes CSAEGVGVRTEAFF.